This is a list of T cell receptor beta chains from one sample in a study of cytomegalovirus exposure and HLA in healthy donors. Some clones are missing from TCRdb's copy, which holds only in-frame ones; the method was immunoSEQ multiplex PCR. Here the sample spans more than 100,000 clones, 65% to 85% being singletons. Material: PBMCs. These receptors all stem from a woman aged 18 to 35 in good health and CMV-seronegative. Each CDR3 is given with its conserved first and last residue. A D gene is named only where the DNA matches it firmly. The listing skips clone size in some rows; elsewhere it reads once, few, many or a size class.

>TRBV11-2|TRBJ2-2|TRBD1|-
TGTGCCAGCAGCTTAGTGACAGGGGGCGCATGGGCCGGGGAGCTGTTTTTT
CASSLVTGGAWAGELFF
>TRBV5-4|TRBJ2-3|TRBD1|-
TGTGCCAGCAGCCCAGGGGGCCTTGGGGGTACGCAGTATTTT
CASSPGGLGGTQYF
>TRBV6-5|TRBJ2-7|-|-
TGTGCCAGCAGTTCCGGGGGAATAACCTACGAGCAGTACTTC
CASSSGGITYEQYF
>TRBV9|TRBJ2-3|TRBD2|-
TGTGCCAGCAGCGTAGCGATTTTGGGACTAGCCTTCGAGGATACGCAGTATTTT
CASSVAILGLAFEDTQYF
>TRBV25-1|TRBJ1-3|-|-
TGTGCCAGCAGTGAATTGCGATCCTCTGGAAACACCATATATTTT
CASSELRSSGNTIYF
>TRBV6-1|TRBJ2-1|TRBD1|-
TGTGCCAGCAGCCAAGGGGACAGGGGGCTAAATGAGCAGTTCTTC
CASSQGDRGLNEQFF
>TRBV29-1|TRBJ2-7|-|-
TGCAGCGTTGAAGCAGCGTACGAGCAGTACTTC
CSVEAAYEQYF
>TRBV27|TRBJ1-2|TRBD1|-
TGTGCCAGCAGTCCTTCGACAGGGGAGCCTTATGGCTACACCTTC
CASSPSTGEPYGYTF
>TRBV5-1|TRBJ1-3|-|-
TGCGCCAGTTCTGTCGAGGCTGGAAACACCATATATTTT
CASSVEAGNTIYF
>TRBV6-4|TRBJ1-1|-|few
TGTGCCAGCAGTGACAGGGCCGGGGGGAACACTGAAGCTTTCTTT
CASSDRAGGNTEAFF
>TRBV27|TRBJ1-4|-|-
TGTGCCAGCAGTTTATCGGGACTGACCGAAAAACTGTTTTTT
CASSLSGLTEKLFF
>TRBV15|TRBJ2-6|-|few
TGTGCCACCAGCAGAGATCGCTCTGGGGCCAACGTCCTGACTTTC
CATSRDRSGANVLTF
>TRBV7-6|TRBJ1-2|-|-
TGTGCCAGCAGCCCGCGGGGAGCTAACTATGGCTACACCTTC
CASSPRGANYGYTF
>TRBV29-1|TRBJ1-1|-|-
TGCAGCGTTGACCAGGCCACAGAAGCTTTCTTT
CSVDQATEAFF
>TRBV10-1|TRBJ1-5|-|-
TGCGCCAGCAGCATCGGGGGGGATCAGCCCCAGCATTTT
CASSIGGDQPQHF
>TRBV27|TRBJ2-7|-|-
TGTGCCAGCAGTTTATCGCTTAGCGGCTCCTACGAGCAGTACTTC
CASSLSLSGSYEQYF
>TRBV29-1|TRBJ1-4|-|-
TGCAGCGTTGATTTGGGAGGTAGAGAAAAACTGTTTTTT
CSVDLGGREKLFF
>TRBV11-2|TRBJ2-1|TRBD2|-
TGTGCCAGCAGCTTTCCGAGGGCGGGAGCGAGGAACAATGAGCAGTTCTTC
CASSFPRAGARNNEQFF
>TRBV2|TRBJ2-7|TRBD2|-
TGTGCCAGCACCCTTGCCGGGAGGGTCTACGAGCAGTACTTC
CASTLAGRVYEQYF
>TRBV30|TRBJ2-1|TRBD2|-
TGTGCCTGGAGTGGACTAGCGGGACCAGGTTACAATGAGCAGTTCTTC
CAWSGLAGPGYNEQFF
>TRBV5-1|TRBJ1-2|TRBD1|once
TGCGCCAGCGAGACAGGGAACGGCTATGGCTACACCTTC
CASETGNGYGYTF
>TRBV4-1|TRBJ2-5|-|-
TGCGCCAGCAGCCAAGAAAGACTAGTAGAGACCCAGTACTTC
CASSQERLVETQYF
>TRBV6-5|TRBJ1-2|TRBD1|-
TGTGCCAGCAGTTACGACAGGGGAACTTCCGGCTACACCTTC
CASSYDRGTSGYTF
>TRBV7-9|TRBJ2-1|TRBD2|-
TGTGCCAGTCAGGGACTAGCGGGGTACAATGAGCAGTTCTTC
CASQGLAGYNEQFF
>TRBV5-1|TRBJ2-3|-|once
TGCGCCAGCAGCTTGCCGGGTACAGATACGCAGTATTTT
CASSLPGTDTQYF
>TRBV5-4|TRBJ2-5|-|-
TGTGCCAGCAGCTTTGCCGGACTCGGGGAAGAGACCCAGTACTTC
CASSFAGLGEETQYF
>TRBV7-6|TRBJ2-1|TRBD2|-
TGTGCCAGCAGCTTAGATTCTAGCGGGAGCTACAATGAGCAGTTCTTC
CASSLDSSGSYNEQFF
>TRBV7-6|TRBJ2-1|-|-
TGTGCCAGCAGCTTTCAGAGGGATCCCAATGAGCAGTTCTTC
CASSFQRDPNEQFF
>TRBV15|TRBJ2-1|-|-
TGTGCCACCAGCAGAGTCCCCTTCAGGGGATCCACAAACAATGAGCAGTTCTTC
CATSRVPFRGSTNNEQFF
>TRBV10-3|TRBJ2-7|-|-
TGTGTCCTCACGCTAGGAGGCTCCTACGAGCAGTACTTC
CVLTLGGSYEQYF
>TRBV5-1|TRBJ2-7|TRBD2|-
TGCGCCAGCAGCTTGGTAGGCGGGAGCGACGAGCAGTACTTC
CASSLVGGSDEQYF
>TRBV4-1|TRBJ2-6|-|once
TGCGCCAGCGGGGCGCAGGTCCGCTCTGGGGCCAACGTCCTGACTTTC
CASGAQVRSGANVLTF
>TRBV27|TRBJ1-5|TRBD1|-
TGTGCCAGCAGTTTACGGGGACAGGGGGCCTTTAGCAATCAGCCCCAGCATTTT
CASSLRGQGAFSNQPQHF
>TRBV7-6|TRBJ2-2|-|few
TGTGCCAGCAGCTTCAGGGACGGGGAGCTGTTTTTT
CASSFRDGELFF
>TRBV2|TRBJ2-5|-|-
TGTGCCAGCAGTGAGAATCGGGAGACCCAGTACTTC
CASSENRETQYF
>TRBV5-1|TRBJ2-3|-|-
TGCGCCAGCAGCTCGAGTAGCACAGATACGCAGTATTTT
CASSSSSTDTQYF
>TRBV6-1|TRBJ1-5|-|-
TGTGCCAGCAGTGGACAGTGGAACAATCAGCCCCAGCATTTT
CASSGQWNNQPQHF
>TRBV6-1|TRBJ1-5|-|-
TGTGCCAGCATTGGGACATTTAGCAATCAGCCCCAGCATTTT
CASIGTFSNQPQHF
>TRBV29-1|TRBJ2-1|TRBD2|-
TGCAGCGGGCTAGCGGGAGTCGGTTTCCCAAATGAGCAGTTCTTC
CSGLAGVGFPNEQFF
>TRBV6-1|TRBJ2-5|-|few
TGTGCCAGCAGGCTTGGAGGGCGAGAGACCCAGTACTTC
CASRLGGRETQYF
>TRBV30|TRBJ2-3|-|once
TGTGCCTGGATGCGGGGTACGCAGTATTTT
CAWMRGTQYF
>TRBV9|TRBJ1-3|-|-
TGTGCCAGCAGCACCAACAGGGCTGGAAACACCATATATTTT
CASSTNRAGNTIYF
>TRBV6-5|TRBJ1-2|TRBD1|few
TGTGCCAGCAGTTTCCAGGGGGCTATAAATGGCTACACCTTC
CASSFQGAINGYTF
>TRBV18|TRBJ1-5|TRBD1|few
TGTGCCAGCTCACCGGGACAGAATCAGCCCCAGCATTTT
CASSPGQNQPQHF